The T cell receptor beta chain described here comes from a study of OX40 agonist ivuxolimab in advanced cancers. Study information: Three patients, one with hepatocellular carcinoma and two with cutaneous melanoma, responded partially.

V shed 5 bases, J shed 4 bases, and the junction held 10 bases outside the gene matches. The CDR3 covers 17 residues. The germline gives CDR1 SGHTA, CDR2 FQGTGA. Profiling relied on immunoSEQ multiplex PCR, and the TCRdb table lists in-frame clones only, not all of them. Of approximately 55,000 clones listed, about 86% are singletons. The genes are TRBV7-3 and TRBJ2-3, with TRBD1 matching 12 bases. This sample comprised CD4+ or CD8+ T cells sorted from blood, obtained in a trial of the OX40 agonist ivuxolimab. The clonotype was recovered from an adult with an advanced solid tumor such as melanoma, head and neck, liver or kidney cancer. CDR3 nucleotide sequence: TGTGCCAGCAGCCCCCATCCCGGGACAGGGGGCCCAGATACGCAGTATTTT. This codes for CASSPHPGTGGPDTQYF.